This T cell receptor (beta chain) came from a study of response to subunit inactivated influenza vaccine (dated by TCRdb to about 2018). Looking at the study overall: Deep quantitative profiling of the T cell receptor repertoire was used in the study to follow responses to a trivalent subunit inactivated influenza vaccine.

Including the terminal cysteine and phenylalanine, the CDR3 comprises 16 residues. Kept here is only the CDR3 DNA, which spans 48 bases and is read in frame from base 1. Reading the germline V gene gives CDR1 SGHTA and CDR2 FQGNSA. V and J are truncated by 3 bases and 4 bases respectively, leaving an intervening sequence of 18 bases. Here is what the overall study found, with its caveats: The authors suggested that each seasonal influenza vaccination may recruit only a limited number of new T cells.

The method was RT-PCR. The instrument given in TCRdb is Illumina HiSeq 2500. TCRdb handled the public reads itself, with Q25 trimming in fastp and clone calling in MiXCR, and kept productive beta chains. Each CDR3 protein appears once, grouped with its most common genes and DNA. The sample includes roughly 160,000 distinct CDR3 sequences, with approximately 11% observed a single time. Around 11% of the sample comes from the top ten. Read against the paper, the sample's time point label means: 45 days after influenza vaccine administration. This clonotype occurred a few times. Its binding antigen is unknown. Base qualities are not recorded, but no much larger clone differs from it by a single base.

The chain links TRBV7-2 with TRBJ2-5; the best D guess is TRBD2, with 7 bases matching. The sequence came from a man aged 45 to 65 who received an inactivated influenza vaccine. Donor details come from another sample of the same person, matched by shared clones. This material consisted of non-naive T cells sorted from PBMCs, taken about 40 days after vaccination. In light of the paper, this sample's cell subset or site label describes: memory T cell fraction. The nucleotide sequence is TGTGCCAGCAGCTTGGCAATGAGGGGGGGCGCAGAGACCCAGTACTTC. This codes for CASSLAMRGGAETQYF.